Listed here are 5 T cell receptor beta chains from one sample, sequenced in a study of T cells in localized non-small cell lung cancer (dated by TCRdb to 2020 to 2022). Libraries were made using the immunoSEQ multiplex PCR assay. This immuneACCESS table, as held by TCRdb, lists in-frame sequences with V and J called but not all clones. Of the missing ones, under half trace to an unresolved V gene in checked studies; the others have no known cause. This sample is represented by approximately 40,000 clones; 70% to 90% of them were singletons. The leading ten clones occupy around 3.7% of the sample. The starting material was peripheral blood, obtained before any cancer treatment. The receptors derive from a man aged 18 to 49 with stage I lung adenocarcinoma.

This clone has just a few counts. The genes are TRBV9 and TRBJ1-6; no clear D gene. There are 15 residues in the CDR3. V was cut by 0 bases and J by 6 bases, with 10 bases left in between. Germline V gives CDR1 SGDLS, CDR2 YYNGEE. CDR3 region: CASSVVADINSPLHF. The CDR3 DNA sequence: TGTGCCAGCAGCGTAGTTGCAGATATTAATTCACCCCTCCACTTT.

V gene TRBV15 combines with J gene TRBJ1-1, with 11 bases matching TRBD1. CDR1 is LNHNV and CDR2 is YYDKDF in the germline V gene (reference sequence). The ends lost 3 bases at V and 7 bases at J; junction bases unmatched: 10. The CDR3 extends over 16 amino acids. In DNA form, the CDR3 reads TGTGCCACCAGCAGCTACCCGGGACAGGGGGTTCTTGAAGCTTTCTTT. It specifies CATSSYPGQGVLEAFF.

In this sample, this clone turned up once. The chain couples TRBV19 to TRBJ2-1, with TRBD2 matching 9 bases. J gave up 4 bases and V 5 bases, and 6 bases lay outside the gene matches. This CDR3 region has 15 residues. Germline V gene data show CDR1 as LNHDA and CDR2 as SQIVND (reference sequence). CDR3 residues: CASSGREGPYNEQFF. In DNA form, the CDR3 reads TGTGCCAGTAGTGGGCGGGAGGGGCCTTACAATGAGCAGTTCTTC.

This chain links TRBV9 with TRBJ2-5; D call uncertain. Per the germline V gene, CDR1 is SGDLS and CDR2 is YYNGEE. The CDR3 covers 14 residues. The V end was cut by 4 bases, the J end by 5 bases, with 15 bases between. The CDR3 DNA follows: TGTGCCAGCAGCTCATCTTGGGGATTCGAGACCCAGTACTTC. Its translation: CASSSSWGFETQYF.

The V gene is TRBV27, the J gene TRBJ2-2; D perhaps matches TRBD2 (5 bases). V dropped 2 bases and J dropped 4 bases, with 8 bases sitting between them. CDR3 length equals 14 residues. Germline loops: CDR1 MNHEY, CDR2 SMNVEV (reference sequence). The CDR3 coding sequence is TGTGCCAGCAGTTTAACGGGATCCACCGGGGAGCTGTTTTTT. This codes for CASSLTGSTGELFF.